One and the same sample provided the 20 T cell receptor beta chains below, sequenced in a study of OX40 agonist ivuxolimab in advanced cancers. Some clones are missing from TCRdb's copy, which holds only in-frame ones; the method was immunoSEQ multiplex PCR. In the table there are tens of thousands of clones, around 80% of which are singletons. The input for sequencing was CD4+ or CD8+ T cells sorted from blood, taken in a trial of the OX40 agonist ivuxolimab. Source of these receptors: an adult with an advanced solid tumor such as melanoma, head and neck, liver or kidney cancer.

This rearrangement joins TRBV6-5 to TRBJ1-3, with D tentatively TRBD1 (5 bases). Germline CDR1 reads MNHEY; CDR2 reads SVGAGI. The CDR3 contains 14 residues. The V end was cut by 11 bases, the J end by 0 bases, with 14 bases between. The CDR3 loop is CAAWGYDSGNTIYF. In DNA form, the CDR3 reads TGTGCCGCCTGGGGGTATGACTCTGGAAACACCATATATTTT.

The chain combines TRBV5-4 with TRBJ2-7; 8 bases match TRBD2. CDR3 size: 16 residues. With 0 bases clipped from V and 0 bases from J, the junction kept 5 bases outside the gene matches. Germline CDR1 is SGHNT and CDR2 is YYREEE (reference sequence). CDR3 loop: CASSLELAEFSYEQYF. Here the CDR3 DNA reads TGTGCCAGCAGCTTGGAACTAGCGGAGTTCTCCTACGAGCAGTACTTC.

The chain is built from TRBV5-1 and TRBJ2-5; weak D call: TRBD2 (6 bases). This CDR3 region has 17 residues. CDR1 is SGHRS and CDR2 is YFSETQ in the germline V gene. V was cut by 1 base and J by 1 base, with 17 bases left in between. The CDR3, as DNA: TGCGCCAGCAGCTTGTATGGCGGGACCCTGGGCCAAGAGACCCAGTACTTC. Translation: CASSLYGGTLGQETQYF.

This clone was recorded a few times. The sample contains more than one DNA sequence encoding this CDR3. The rearrangement joins TRBV19 to TRBJ2-2; unclear D gene. Germline CDR1 reads LNHDA; CDR2 reads SQIVND (reference sequence). V was shortened by 3 bases and J by 4 bases, with 12 bases between the two germline ends. The CDR3 extends over 15 amino acids. The CDR3, as DNA: TGTGCCAGTAGTATTGGAACCGGCAGCACCGGGGAGCTGTTTTTT. It encodes CASSIGTGSTGELFF.

This chain links TRBV30 with TRBJ2-7, with no clear D. Trimming took 2 bases from V and 4 from J, leaving 9 bases between them. In germline, CDR1 is GTSNPN, CDR2 SVGIG (reference sequence). CDR3 length: 12 amino acids. The CDR3 DNA is TGTGCCTGGAGTCGTGGTAGATACGAGCAGTACTTC. Translation gives CAWSRGRYEQYF.

This CDR3 reads CASTRALGITTDTQYF. The CDR3 coding sequence is TGTGCCAGCACCAGAGCTTTGGGGATTACCACAGATACGCAGTATTTT. V usage is TRBV6-6 and J usage is TRBJ2-3; D uncertain. The CDR3 length is 16 residues. Per germline, CDR1 MNHNY and CDR2 SVGAGI (reference sequence). The V end lost 7 bases, the J end lost 2 bases, and 19 bases lay between the germline ends.

The CDR3, as DNA: TGCGCCAGCAGCAACAGGGGGGCGACTGAAGCTTTCTTT. Amino acid sequence: CASSNRGATEAFF. V gene TRBV4-1 combines with J gene TRBJ1-1; TRBD1 aligns across 8 bases. CDR1 and CDR2 from the germline V gene are MGHRA and YSYEKL. V was clipped by 5 bases and J by 5 bases; unmatched bases: 4. The CDR3 loop spans 13 amino acids.

V and J are TRBV14 and TRBJ2-7, with D perhaps matching TRBD1 (5 bases). The germline V and J ends were trimmed by 3 bases and 2 bases, with 23 bases remaining between them. The CDR3 has 18 residues. Germline V CDR1 and CDR2: SGHDN, FVKESK. The CDR3 sequence: CASSHTFNLRDRPYEQYF. The CDR3 nucleotides read TGTGCCAGCAGCCACACCTTCAACTTGAGAGACAGACCCTACGAGCAGTACTTC.

The V call is TRBV4-3, the J call TRBJ2-7; D remains ambiguous. The CDR3 runs 13 residues. V shed 0 bases and J shed 2 bases, with 5 bases lying between them. Germline V CDR1 and CDR2: LGHNA, YSLEER. The CDR3 sequence: CASSQDLAYEQYF. CDR3 in DNA: TGCGCCAGCAGCCAAGATCTGGCCTACGAGCAGTACTTC.

This chain connects TRBV7-2 to TRBJ1-2; D is perhaps TRBD1 (5 bases). The CDR3 is 13 amino acids. Per germline, CDR1 SGHTA and CDR2 FQGNSA. V was cut by 3 bases and J by 8 bases, with 13 bases left in between. CDR3 region: CASSLAGSGGYTF. The DNA for the CDR3 is TGTGCCAGCAGCTTGGCAGGGAGTGGCGGCTACACCTTC.

The chain joins TRBV19 to TRBJ1-2; 8 bases are shared with TRBD1. V trimming: 6 bases; J trimming: 3 bases; junction bases outside the gene matches: 9. Germline CDR1 and CDR2: LNHDA and SQIVND (reference sequence). The CDR3 extends over 15 amino acids. The chain's CDR3 is CASSPPGQVYYGYTF. The DNA of the CDR3 is TGTGCCAGTAGCCCGCCGGGACAGGTTTACTATGGCTACACCTTC.

The V and J genes are TRBV9 and TRBJ2-2; D may be TRBD1 (5 bases). CDR3 length: 16 residues. The germline CDR1 and CDR2 sequences are SGDLS and YYNGEE. V was clipped by 0 bases and J by 3 bases, with 12 bases between them. CDR3 sequence reads: CASSVGRALDTGELFF. The CDR3 nucleotides are TGTGCCAGCAGCGTAGGCAGGGCTCTGGACACCGGGGAGCTGTTTTTT.

V is TRBV29-1 and J is TRBJ2-7, with TRBD2 as a possible D gene (5 bases). The germline gives CDR1 SQVTM, CDR2 ANQGSEA. The CDR3 has 18 residues. Trimming pared 0 bases from V and 5 bases from J, leaving 26 bases between. CDR3: CSVEDQFPPSSRENEQYF. In nucleotides, the CDR3 is TGCAGCGTTGAAGATCAGTTCCCCCCATCCTCTAGGGAGAACGAGCAGTACTTC.

The CDR3 protein is CAWEGFGFNSPLHF. The CDR3 nucleotides are TGTGCCTGGGAGGGATTCGGCTTTAATTCACCCCTCCACTTT. The chain recombines TRBV30 with TRBJ1-6, with D hard to call. Trimming cost V 5 bases and J 6 bases, with 14 bases left between them. Germline CDR1 reads GTSNPN; CDR2 reads SVGIG (reference sequence). The CDR3 is 14 residues long.

The chain uses TRBV7-9 and TRBJ2-7, with 8 bases matching TRBD1. This CDR3 contains 16 residues. CDR1 SEHNR and CDR2 FQNEAQ come from the germline V gene (reference sequence). Trimming cost V 4 bases and J 2 bases; bases outside gene matches: 10. CDR3 in amino acids: CASSSHLQGVPYEQYF. The DNA of the CDR3 is TGTGCCAGCAGCTCACATCTACAGGGGGTCCCCTACGAGCAGTACTTC.

This clone came up once. This chain's CDR3 is CASSPLAPNTEAFF. The CDR3 bases are TGTGCCAGCAGCCCCCTGGCCCCAAACACTGAAGCTTTCTTT. The V gene is TRBV7-9, the J gene TRBJ1-1; the D is unclear. The V end lost 5 bases, the J end lost 2 bases, and 12 bases lay between the germline ends. The CDR3 contains 14 residues. The germline V gene has CDR1 SEHNR and CDR2 FQNEAQ (reference sequence).

The gene calls are TRBV7-2 and TRBJ2-5, with D perhaps matching TRBD2 (6 bases). Per the germline V gene, CDR1 is SGHTA and CDR2 is FQGNSA. Between the trimmed V and J ends, which lost 4 bases and 5 bases, there was a span of 14 bases. The CDR3 loop spans 14 amino acids. The CDR3 spells CASSSARGTETQYF. In nucleotides, the CDR3 is TGTGCCAGCAGCTCCGCTCGGGGGACCGAGACCCAGTACTTC.

This clone was detected once. V is TRBV5-1 and J is TRBJ2-2; a possible D gene is TRBD2 (6 bases). Per germline, CDR1 SGHRS and CDR2 YFSETQ. There are 14 residues in the CDR3. V lost 2 bases and J 5 bases, leaving 10 bases between the germline ends. CDR3 in amino acids: CASSFGGRTGELFF. CDR3 coding DNA: TGCGCCAGCAGCTTCGGGGGACGGACCGGGGAGCTGTTTTTT.

This sequence joins TRBV30 and TRBJ2-1, with D possibly matching TRBD2 (5 bases). Germline CDR1 reads GTSNPN; CDR2 reads SVGIG (reference sequence). Trimming shortened V by 6 bases and J by 3 bases, and 6 bases separated the two germline ends. The CDR3 is 11 amino acids. As DNA, the CDR3 is TGTGCCTGCGGGATCTACAATGAGCAGTTCTTC. Translated, it gives CACGIYNEQFF.

The chain couples TRBV6-5 to TRBJ1-3, with unresolved D. From germline, CDR1 is MNHEY and CDR2 SVGAGI. The CDR3 totals 11 residues. V lost 7 bases to trimming and J lost 4 bases, with 5 bases between them. CDR3 amino acids: CASKGGNTIYF. The CDR3 DNA reads TGTGCCAGCAAGGGAGGAAACACCATATATTTT.